The present T cell receptor (beta chain) was sequenced within a study of T cell responses to AZD1222 COVID-19 vaccine. Assay used: immunoSEQ multiplex PCR; TCRdb lists only in-frame clones, some missing. This table holds 98,000 or so clones, roughly 87% found once. This clone appeared once. Losses at the gene ends were 4 bases for V and 7 bases for J; bases not matched to a gene: 5. Per germline, CDR1 MGHRA and CDR2 YSYEKL. The CDR3 is made up of 15 amino acids. The genes are TRBV4-1 and TRBJ2-1, with TRBD2 matching 12 bases. This TCR was recovered from an adult in good health. The input for sequencing was peripheral blood, taken on day 0 of MenACWY control vaccination. CDR3 sequence: CASSPLAGGHNEQFF. The CDR3 DNA sequence: TGCGCCAGCAGCCCTCTAGCGGGGGGGCATAATGAGCAGTTCTTC.